One and the same sample provided the 30 T cell receptor beta chains below, sequenced in a study of human T cells and chemical hapten exposure. The time point here: patch test 3, about 24 weeks after DPC sensitization. As to treatment: therapeutic diphenylcyclopropenone sensitization with weekly scalp DPC. TCRdb independently ran MiXCR on the RACE reads; one entry per CDR3 protein. The repertoire has approximately 160,000 distinct CDR3 sequences, about 30% of them found once; the top ten carry approximately 2.1%. The sample was whole blood, taken in connection with sensitization to the hapten diphenylcyclopropenone (DPC). These receptors were obtained from a woman between 18 and 29 years old with alopecia areata. Some clones in this sample may be carry-over from other donors' samples.

This clonotype has only a few counts. The chain employs TRBV29-1 and TRBJ1-2, with 8 bases matching TRBD1. Germline CDR1 reads SQVTM; CDR2 reads ANQGSEA. The V segment lost 8 bases and the J segment 4 bases; nucleotides outside the gene matches: 15. The CDR3 is made up of 15 amino acids. The CDR3: CSSRSLTGDSYGYTF. The CDR3 DNA is TGCAGCTCCAGGTCCTTGACAGGGGATTCCTATGGCTACACCTTC. Full variable domain (rest looked up from reference TRBV29-1 and TRBJ1-2): SAVISQKPSRDICQRGTSLTIQCQVDSQVTMMFWYRQQPGQSLTLIATANQGSEATYESGFVIDKFPISRPNLTFSTLTVSNMSPEDSSIYLCSSRSLTGDSYGYTFGSGTRLTVV.

The chain recombines TRBV28 with TRBJ2-7, with TRBD1 matching over 8 bases. Germline values: CDR1 MDHEN, CDR2 SYDVKM. The CDR3 consists of 12 residues. V lost 6 bases to trimming and J lost 5 bases; unmatched junction nucleotides: 3. Written as DNA, the CDR3 is TGTGCCAGCAGGCAGGGGGCCCACGAGCAGTACTTC. Translation gives CASRQGAHEQYF.

This chain links TRBV6-6 with TRBJ2-1; the match to TRBD2 covers 15 bases. Germline CDR1 and CDR2: MNHNY and SVGAGI (reference sequence). V dropped 5 bases and J dropped 2; count of bases not matched to a gene: 10. This CDR3 has 19 amino acids. CDR3 region: CASSPGGLAGGPTYNEQFF. The CDR3 coding sequence is TGTGCCAGCAGTCCCGGTGGACTAGCGGGGGGGCCCACCTACAATGAGCAGTTCTTC.

This clonotype was seen just once. The chain combines TRBV3-1 with TRBJ2-7; 9 nucleotides agree with TRBD2. The V segment lost 4 bases and the J segment 3 bases; nucleotides outside the gene matches: 7. This CDR3 region has 15 residues. Germline-derived CDR1 and CDR2 are LGHDT and YNNKEL (reference sequence). The CDR3 nucleotides read TGTGCCAGCAGCCCAAGTAGCGGGGGTTACTACGAGCAGTACTTC. Protein sequence: CASSPSSGGYYEQYF.

V usage is TRBV18 and J usage is TRBJ2-7, with TRBD2 identical over 7 bases. J gave up 3 bases and V 3 bases, and 5 bases lay outside the gene matches. The V gene's germline CDR1 is KGHSH and CDR2 LQKENI. This CDR3 has 14 amino acids. The CDR3 here is CASSPLAESYEQYF. CDR3 DNA sequence: TGTGCCAGCTCACCCCTAGCGGAGAGCTACGAGCAGTACTTC.

This clonotype has just a few counts. J is TRBJ2-7 and V is TRBV10-3, with TRBD1 matching over 9 bases. With V trimmed by 4 bases and J by 9 bases, 1 base remained unmatched. The CDR3 covers 11 residues. The germline V gene has CDR1 ENHRY and CDR2 SYGVKD. CDR3 region: CAISGTGAQYF. The CDR3 DNA follows: TGTGCCATCAGTGGGACAGGGGCGCAGTACTTC.

This clonotype was observed a few times. This chain uses TRBV6-2 or TRBV6-3 with TRBJ2-2; D may match TRBD1 or TRBD2 (5 bases each). The CDR3 runs to 15 residues. CDR1 and CDR2 from the germline V gene are MNHEY and SVGEGT. V was cut by 4 bases and J by 5 bases, with 14 bases left in between. The CDR3 DNA reads as TGTGCCAGCAGTTTCCTTAGTGGGGGAACCGGGGAGCTGTTTTTT. It translates to CASSFLSGGTGELFF.

The rearrangement links TRBV5-4 to TRBJ2-3; D remains unclear. The CDR3 runs 14 residues. Trimming took 3 bases from V and 0 from J, leaving 8 bases between them. The germline gives CDR1 SGHNT, CDR2 YYREEE (reference sequence). The CDR3 bases are TGTGCCAGCAGCTCTGGATGGAGCACAGATACGCAGTATTTT. Translating it yields CASSSGWSTDTQYF.

The chain joins TRBV7-8 to TRBJ1-1; D gene ambiguous. CDR3 length: 14 amino acids. CDR1 is SGHVS and CDR2 is FQNEAQ in the germline V gene. Trimming removed 0 bases from V and 1 base from J, with 6 bases in between. DNA of the CDR3: TGTGCCAGCAGCTTAGCCTGGGCGAACACTGAAGCTTTCTTT. The encoded protein is CASSLAWANTEAFF.

The table lists this clonotype with many counts. CDR3: CASSQERASYEQYF. The CDR3 DNA follows: TGCGCCAGCAGCCAAGAACGAGCCTCCTACGAGCAGTACTTC. V gene TRBV4-3 combines with J gene TRBJ2-7; D unclear. The CDR3 runs to 14 residues. V lost 0 bases to trimming and J lost 0 bases, with 6 bases between them. The germline CDR1 and CDR2 sequences are LGHNA and YSLEER.

This clonotype was seen at least ten times. The chain joins TRBV20-1 to TRBJ2-2; D may be TRBD2 (5 bases). The V end was cut by 8 bases, the J end by 7 bases, with 17 bases between. The CDR3 loop spans 13 amino acids. Germline V gives CDR1 DFQATT, CDR2 SNEGSKA (reference sequence). CDR3 sequence reads: CSTPDGEGGELFF. The CDR3 nucleotides read TGCAGTACCCCGGACGGCGAGGGCGGGGAGCTGTTTTTT.

The chain carries TRBV7-2 and TRBJ2-1, with 8 nucleotides matching TRBD1. The CDR3 spans 13 residues. J was trimmed by 8 bases and V by 6 bases; bases with no gene match: 6. Per germline, CDR1 SGHTA and CDR2 FQGNSA. CDR3 loop: CASSQDRDDEQFF. DNA for the CDR3: TGTGCCAGCAGTCAGGACAGGGACGATGAGCAGTTCTTC.

The chain carries TRBV6-5 and TRBJ1-6; the match to TRBD1 covers 9 bases. After removal of 7 bases from V and 6 bases from J, the junction contained 4 bases not matched to a gene. Germline CDR1 is MNHEY and CDR2 is SVGAGI. This CDR3 is built from 14 residues. The CDR3 is CASKQGASNSPLHF. CDR3 nucleotides: TGTGCCAGCAAACAGGGGGCATCTAATTCACCCCTCCACTTT.

The V gene is TRBV9, the J gene TRBJ1-1; D is uncertain. Between the trimmed V and J ends, which lost 3 bases and 1 base, there was a span of 7 bases. CDR3 size: 13 residues. Germline V CDR1 and CDR2: SGDLS, YYNGEE. DNA for the CDR3: TGTGCCAGCAGCGAGTCGGGGAACACTGAAGCTTTCTTT. Encoded protein: CASSESGNTEAFF.

The V gene is TRBV6-5, the J gene TRBJ1-1; D perhaps matches TRBD1 (6 bases). The CDR3 totals 14 residues. Germline values: CDR1 MNHEY, CDR2 SVGAGI. Between the trimmed V and J ends, which lost 0 bases and 8 bases, there was a span of 13 bases. The CDR3 loop reads CASSYSTWTAEAFF. CDR3 bases: TGTGCCAGCAGTTACTCAACCTGGACAGCCGAAGCTTTCTTT.

V usage is TRBV12-3 or TRBV12-4 and J usage is TRBJ2-7; tentatively, D is TRBD1 (5 bases). This CDR3 contains 13 residues. V dropped 8 bases and J dropped 3 bases, with 14 bases sitting between them. The CDR3 bases are TGTGCCAGCGGGGTGGACAACCACTACGAGCAGTACTTC. Its protein is CASGVDNHYEQYF.

The V and J genes are TRBV7-9 and TRBJ1-4; D gene uncertain. V lost 6 bases and J 4 bases, leaving 9 bases between the germline ends. The germline V gene has CDR1 SEHNR and CDR2 FQNEAQ (reference sequence). The CDR3 extends over 13 amino acids. In DNA, the CDR3 is TGTGCCAGCAGTTTTGGACGTAATGAAAAACTGTTTTTT. Translation gives CASSFGRNEKLFF.

This clonotype has a handful of counts. The V gene is TRBV5-6, the J gene TRBJ2-3; D gene uncertain. This CDR3 comprises 14 residues. V shed 1 base and J shed 3 bases, with 9 bases lying between them. The germline gives CDR1 SGHDT, CDR2 YYEEEE. CDR3 nucleotides: TGTGCCAGCAGCTTGAACGGAGTTACAGATACGCAGTATTTT. It translates to CASSLNGVTDTQYF.

The chain carries TRBV11-1 and TRBJ2-2; TRBD1 matches 9 bases. V was pared by 5 bases and J by 7 bases, with 8 bases of the junction left unmatched. The length of the CDR3 is 15 residues. Per the germline V gene, CDR1 is SGHAT and CDR2 is FQDESV (reference sequence). The CDR3 region has the DNA TGTGCCAGCAGCCCACAGGGGGCGCTAAGCGGGGAGCTGTTTTTT. It codes for CASSPQGALSGELFF.

This clonotype was found a few times. The chain couples TRBV9 to TRBJ2-7; the match to TRBD1 covers 11 bases. The CDR3 has 16 amino acids. V lost 4 bases, J lost 1 base, and 7 bases stayed unmatched. Germline CDR1 SGDLS, CDR2 YYNGEE. Written as DNA, the CDR3 is TGTGCCAGCAGCCCGACCGGGACAGGGGGGTCCTACGAGCAGTACTTC. Translated, it gives CASSPTGTGGSYEQYF. Complete variable domain (other parts from reference TRBV9 and TRBJ2-7): DSGVTQTPKHLITATGQRVTLRCSPRSGDLSVYWYQQSLDQGLQFLIQYYNGEERAKGNILERFSAQQFPDLHSELNLSSLELGDSALYFCASSPTGTGGSYEQYFGPGTRLTVT.

The table lists this clonotype with a few counts. The chain links TRBV12-3 or TRBV12-4 to TRBJ2-3; a weak D match, TRBD2 (5 bases). Trimming stripped 8 bases from V and 4 bases from J, with 19 bases between. This CDR3 has 15 amino acids. CDR3 region: CASAPAGRSADTQYF. DNA for the CDR3: TGTGCCAGCGCCCCGGCGGGCAGGTCTGCAGATACGCAGTATTTT.

This clonotype was detected only a few times. V usage is TRBV11-2 and J usage is TRBJ1-1, with D hard to call. Germline V CDR1 and CDR2: SGHAT, FQNNGV. Trimming pared 5 bases from V and 6 bases from J, leaving 13 bases between. The CDR3 loop spans 13 amino acids. CDR3 amino acids: CASSVGRVPEAFF. In nucleotides, the CDR3 is TGTGCCAGCAGCGTAGGGCGGGTACCTGAAGCTTTCTTT.

This sequence joins TRBV7-2 and TRBJ2-7; D may be TRBD2 (7 bases). Germline lookup yields CDR1 SGHTA and CDR2 FQGNSA. The CDR3 consists of 14 residues. The V gene lost 6 bases and the J gene lost 6 bases, with 18 bases spanning the gap. The CDR3 region is CASRSSRGGVEQYF. CDR3 DNA sequence: TGTGCCAGCAGATCATCTAGAGGGGGGGTCGAGCAGTACTTC.

The chain carries TRBV9 and TRBJ2-1; D remains ambiguous. Trimming took off 3 bases at V and 8 bases at J, with 12 bases between the two ends. Germline lookup yields CDR1 SGDLS and CDR2 YYNGEE. CDR3 length: 13 residues. The CDR3 here is CASSGRSSHEQFF. CDR3 DNA sequence: TGTGCCAGCAGCGGGCGTTCAAGCCATGAGCAGTTCTTC.

The chain combines TRBV6-5 with TRBJ2-7; D unresolved. Between the trimmed V and J ends, which lost 6 bases and 3 bases, there was a span of 15 bases. This CDR3 is built from 14 residues. Germline-derived CDR1 and CDR2 are MNHEY and SVGAGI. The DNA of the CDR3 is TGTGCCAGCAGCGTCAGACCGAGCAACTACGAGCAGTACTTC. It translates to CASSVRPSNYEQYF.

This clonotype was seen only a few times. The V and J genes are TRBV20-1 and TRBJ1-5; D call uncertain. There are 13 residues in the CDR3. Germline V gene lookup returns CDR1 DFQATT and CDR2 SNEGSKA (reference sequence). For the CDR3, the DNA is TGCAGCCAGCAGGCCGATAGCAATCAGCCCCAGCATTTT. Its protein is CSQQADSNQPQHF.

This chain connects TRBV12-3 or TRBV12-4 to TRBJ2-7; 12 bases fit TRBD2. The CDR3 contains 14 residues. J was trimmed by 4 bases and V by 5 bases; bases with no gene match: 3. CDR3 loop: CASSPTSGRYEQYF. CDR3 nucleotide sequence: TGTGCCAGCAGTCCGACTAGCGGGAGATACGAGCAGTACTTC.

This clonotype was seen only a few times. The rearrangement links TRBV29-1 to TRBJ2-1; no clear D gene. Trimming took off 4 bases at V and 8 bases at J, with 9 bases between the two ends. The CDR3 consists of 11 residues. Germline V lookup: CDR1 SQVTM, CDR2 ANQGSEA. Here the CDR3 DNA reads TGCAGCGTTGGGCAGTCCGATGAGCAGTTCTTC. Translating gives CSVGQSDEQFF.

J is TRBJ2-2 and V is TRBV2; weak D call: TRBD1 (5 bases). Per germline, CDR1 SNHLY and CDR2 FYNNEI. Trimming took 9 bases from V and 7 from J, leaving 24 bases between them. This CDR3 contains 16 residues. DNA for the CDR3: TGTGCCAGGGCCAGAGAGAAGGGGCAAGGCGGCGGGGAGCTGTTTTTT. Translating it yields CARAREKGQGGGELFF.

The chain employs TRBV27 and TRBJ2-1; D remains ambiguous. Between the trimmed V and J ends, which lost 8 bases and 5 bases, there was a span of 16 bases. The germline CDR1 and CDR2 sequences are MNHEY and SMNVEV (reference sequence). The CDR3 extends over 14 amino acids. CDR3 protein: CASCPLVADNEQFF. In DNA form, the CDR3 reads TGTGCCAGCTGTCCCTTAGTGGCGGACAATGAGCAGTTCTTC.